This T cell receptor (beta chain) was profiled in a study of OX40 agonist ivuxolimab in advanced cancers. At the level of the study: Every 2 weeks, ivuxolimab was infused into the patients intravenously at between 0.01 and 10 mg/kg. Three patients responded partially, comprising one with hepatocellular carcinoma and two with cutaneous melanoma.

Whole-study results and caveats: Part of the nonresponder group also had normalized T-cell clonal expansion that was low.

This clone showed up just a few times. Antigen specificity is unknown. CDR3 length equals 11 residues. V lost 8 bases and J 8 bases, leaving 9 bases between the germline ends. CDR1 and CDR2 (germline): MDHEN, SYDVKM. Produced via immunoSEQ multiplex PCR; TCRdb's table is partial and in-frame only. Among 98,000 or so clones listed, roughly nine tenths were seen once. It was autoimmune disease history or systemic immunosuppression that excluded patients. Specimen: CD4+ or CD8+ T cells sorted from blood, collected in a trial of the OX40 agonist ivuxolimab. The J gene is TRBJ1-4, the V gene TRBV28; D gene unclear. The clonotype comes from an adult with an advanced solid tumor such as melanoma, head and neck, liver or kidney cancer. Here the CDR3 DNA reads TGTGCCAGCGGGGTCCTAGAAAAACTGTTTTTT. Translating gives CASGVLEKLFF.